This is a list of T cell receptor beta chains from one sample in a study of cytomegalovirus exposure and HLA in healthy donors. Some clones are missing from TCRdb's copy, which holds only in-frame ones; the method was immunoSEQ multiplex PCR. The data contain tens of thousands of clones, roughly 60% of them singletons. The sequencing sample was made of PBMCs. Every receptor here comes from a woman aged 50 to 60 in good health and CMV-seropositive. CDR3s include the opening cysteine and the closing phenylalanine or tryptophan. Fields, in order: V gene, D gene, clone size, J gene, CDR3 DNA, CDR3 protein. D genes are given only for firm matches. Not every row has a clone size; where given, it reads once, few, many or a size class.

TRBV6-5	NA	NA	TRBJ2-7	TGTGCCAGCAGTTCTCCGGGAACCTCCTACGAGCAGTACTTC	CASSSPGTSYEQYF
TRBV25-1	NA	few	TRBJ1-1	TGTGCCAGCAGTGAAGTTTCGGACACTGAAGCTTTCTTT	CASSEVSDTEAFF
TRBV27	TRBD2	once	TRBJ2-1	TGTGCCAGCAGTGCGGGGGGCCTCTCCTACAATGAGCAGTTCTTC	CASSAGGLSYNEQFF
TRBV5-1	NA	NA	TRBJ2-1	TGCGCCAGCAGTATCGGGGATAGCTCCTACAATGAGCAGTTCTTC	CASSIGDSSYNEQFF
TRBV19	NA	few	TRBJ2-5	TGTGCCAGTAGTATAAGGGGCCAAGGAACCCAGTACTTC	CASSIRGQGTQYF
TRBV5-5	NA	NA	TRBJ2-3	TGTGCCAGCAGCTTGCCGGTGGCAGATACGCAGTATTTT	CASSLPVADTQYF
TRBV6-6	NA	NA	TRBJ2-5	TGTGCCAGTAAGGCGACCGGGGAGACCCAGTACTTC	CASKATGETQYF
TRBV7-9	TRBD1	NA	TRBJ2-7	TGTGCCAGCAGCTCGTCGACAGGGGTCCCCTACGAGCAGTACTTC	CASSSSTGVPYEQYF
TRBV11-3	NA	once	TRBJ2-1	TGTGCCAGCAGTCAGGATGGAACCGACAATGAGCAGTTCTTC	CASSQDGTDNEQFF
TRBV30	NA	NA	TRBJ1-1	TGTGCCTGGAGTGTAGGGCAGGGTAGTACTGAAGCTTTCTTT	CAWSVGQGSTEAFF
TRBV2	NA	NA	TRBJ1-1	TGTGCCAGCAGTGAAGATACCTTTGGAGGCGCAAACACTGAAGCTTTCTTT	CASSEDTFGGANTEAFF
TRBV28	TRBD1	NA	TRBJ1-2	TGTGCCAGCAGTTCCACGTTTCAGGGGGCCTCCTATGGCTACACCTTC	CASSSTFQGASYGYTF
TRBV7-2	NA	NA	TRBJ1-5	TGTGCCAGCAGCTCCTCTCCGGTACGGGGGCAGCCCCAGCATTTT	CASSSSPVRGQPQHF
TRBV7-8	NA	NA	TRBJ1-1	TGTGCCAGCAGCTTAGATCGTGACAGGGAAGCTTTCTTT	CASSLDRDREAFF
TRBV2	TRBD1	NA	TRBJ2-7	TGTGCCAGCAGTGTTAGGGACAGAACCTACGAGCAGTACTTC	CASSVRDRTYEQYF
TRBV5-1	NA	NA	TRBJ2-7	TGCGCCAGCAAAGTGAGCGCCACCTACGAGCAGTACTTC	CASKVSATYEQYF